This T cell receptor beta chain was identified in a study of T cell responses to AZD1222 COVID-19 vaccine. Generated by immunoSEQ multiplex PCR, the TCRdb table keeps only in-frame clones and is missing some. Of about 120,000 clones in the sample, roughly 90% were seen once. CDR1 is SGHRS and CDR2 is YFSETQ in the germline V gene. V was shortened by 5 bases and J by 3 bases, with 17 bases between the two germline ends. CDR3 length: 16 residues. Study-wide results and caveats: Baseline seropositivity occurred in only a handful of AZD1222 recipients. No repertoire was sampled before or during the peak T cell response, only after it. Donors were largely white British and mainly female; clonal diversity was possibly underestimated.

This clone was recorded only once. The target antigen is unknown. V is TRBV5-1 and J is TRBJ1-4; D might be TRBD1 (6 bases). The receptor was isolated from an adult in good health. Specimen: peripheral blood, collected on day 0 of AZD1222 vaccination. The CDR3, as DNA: TGCGCCAGCAGTGTACAGGGCGGCGCGGCTAATGAAAAACTGTTTTTT. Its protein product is CASSVQGGAANEKLFF.